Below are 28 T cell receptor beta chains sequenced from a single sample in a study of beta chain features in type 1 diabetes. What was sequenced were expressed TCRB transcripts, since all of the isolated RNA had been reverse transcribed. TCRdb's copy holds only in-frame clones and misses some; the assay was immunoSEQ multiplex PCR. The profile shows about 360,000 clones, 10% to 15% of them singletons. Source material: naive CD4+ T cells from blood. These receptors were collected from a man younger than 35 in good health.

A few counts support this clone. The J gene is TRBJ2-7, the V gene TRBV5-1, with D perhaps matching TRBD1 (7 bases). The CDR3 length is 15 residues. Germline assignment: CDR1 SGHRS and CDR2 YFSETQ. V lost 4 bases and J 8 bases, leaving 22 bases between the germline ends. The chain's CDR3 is CASSADRPGSLKQYF. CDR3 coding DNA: TGCGCCAGCAGCGCGGACAGGCCCGGGAGTCTCAAGCAGTACTTC.

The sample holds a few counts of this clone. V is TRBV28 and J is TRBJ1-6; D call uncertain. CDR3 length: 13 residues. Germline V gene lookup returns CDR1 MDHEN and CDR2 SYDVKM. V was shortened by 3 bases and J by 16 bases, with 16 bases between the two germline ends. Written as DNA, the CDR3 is TGTGCCAGCAGTTTGGCGGCGCAAAGAAGGCTCCACTTT. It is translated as CASSLAAQRRLHF. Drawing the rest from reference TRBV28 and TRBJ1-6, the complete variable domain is DVKVTQSSRYLVKRTGEKVFLECVQDMDHENMFWYRQDPGLGLRLIYFSYDVKMKEKGDIPEGYSVSREKKERFSLILESASTNQTSMYLCASSLAAQRRLHFGNGTRLTVT.

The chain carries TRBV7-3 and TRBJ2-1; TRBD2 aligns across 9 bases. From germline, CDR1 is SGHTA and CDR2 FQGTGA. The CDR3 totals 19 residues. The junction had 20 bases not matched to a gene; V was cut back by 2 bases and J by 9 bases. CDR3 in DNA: TGTGCCAGCAGCTTATCCGGGGGCAGCTGGGGTAGCGGGAGCTCTGAGCAGTTCTTC. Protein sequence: CASSLSGGSWGSGSSEQFF.

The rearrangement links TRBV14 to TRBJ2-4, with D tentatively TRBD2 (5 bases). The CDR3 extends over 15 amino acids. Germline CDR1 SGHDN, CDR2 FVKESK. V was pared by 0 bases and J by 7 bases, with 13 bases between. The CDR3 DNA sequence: TGTGCCAGCAGCCAAGATTCGGGCGGCGGGAACATTCAGTACTTC. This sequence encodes CASSQDSGGGNIQYF.

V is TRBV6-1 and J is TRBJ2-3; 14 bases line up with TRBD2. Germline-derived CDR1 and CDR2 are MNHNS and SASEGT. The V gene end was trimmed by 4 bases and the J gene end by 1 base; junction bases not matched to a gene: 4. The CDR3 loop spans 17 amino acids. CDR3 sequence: CASSVGLAGGGTDTQYF. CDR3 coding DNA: TGTGCCAGCAGTGTCGGACTAGCGGGAGGAGGCACAGATACGCAGTATTTT.

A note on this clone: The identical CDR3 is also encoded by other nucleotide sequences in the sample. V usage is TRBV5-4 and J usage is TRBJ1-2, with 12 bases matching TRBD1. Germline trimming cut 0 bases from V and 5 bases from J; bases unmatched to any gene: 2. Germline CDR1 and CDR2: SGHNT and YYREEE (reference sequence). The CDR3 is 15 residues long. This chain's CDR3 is CASSLGGQGAYGYTF. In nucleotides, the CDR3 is TGTGCCAGCAGCTTGGGGGGACAGGGGGCGTATGGCTACACCTTC.

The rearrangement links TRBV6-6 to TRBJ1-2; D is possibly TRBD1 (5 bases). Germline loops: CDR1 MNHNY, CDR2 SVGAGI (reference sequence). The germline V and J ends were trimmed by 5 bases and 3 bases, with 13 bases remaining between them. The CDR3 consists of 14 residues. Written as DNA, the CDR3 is TGTGCCAGCAGTCGAAGGGGTGACGACTATGGCTACACCTTC. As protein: CASSRRGDDYGYTF.

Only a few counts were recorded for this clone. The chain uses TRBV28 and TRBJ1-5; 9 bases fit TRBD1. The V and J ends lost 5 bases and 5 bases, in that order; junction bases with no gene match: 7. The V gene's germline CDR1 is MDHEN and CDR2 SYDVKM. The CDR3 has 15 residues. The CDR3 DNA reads TGTGCCAGCAGTAGGGGGGACAGGGAAGATCAGCCCCAGCATTTT. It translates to CASSRGDREDQPQHF.

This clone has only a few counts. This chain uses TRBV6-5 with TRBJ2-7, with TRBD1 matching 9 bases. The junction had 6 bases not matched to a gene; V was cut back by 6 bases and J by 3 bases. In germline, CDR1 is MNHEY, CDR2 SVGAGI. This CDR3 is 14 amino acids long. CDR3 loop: CASRPTGQGYEQYF. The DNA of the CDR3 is TGTGCCAGCAGGCCTACGGGACAGGGCTACGAGCAGTACTTC.

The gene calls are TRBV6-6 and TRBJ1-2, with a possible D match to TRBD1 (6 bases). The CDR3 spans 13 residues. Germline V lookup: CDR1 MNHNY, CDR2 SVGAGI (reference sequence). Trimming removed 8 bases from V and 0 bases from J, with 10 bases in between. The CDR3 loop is CASARTANYGYTF. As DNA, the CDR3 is TGTGCCAGCGCCCGGACAGCTAACTATGGCTACACCTTC.

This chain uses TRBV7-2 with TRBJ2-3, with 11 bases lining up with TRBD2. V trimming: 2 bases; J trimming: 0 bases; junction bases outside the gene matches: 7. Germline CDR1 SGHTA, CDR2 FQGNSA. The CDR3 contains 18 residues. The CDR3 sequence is CASSLPKTSGISTDTQYF. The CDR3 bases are TGTGCCAGCAGCTTACCTAAGACTAGCGGGATTAGCACAGATACGCAGTATTTT.

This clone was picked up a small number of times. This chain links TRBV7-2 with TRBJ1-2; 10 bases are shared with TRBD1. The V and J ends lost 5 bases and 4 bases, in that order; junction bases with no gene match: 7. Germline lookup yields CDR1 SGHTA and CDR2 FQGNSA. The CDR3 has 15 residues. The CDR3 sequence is CASSAGDRGGYGYTF. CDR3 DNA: TGTGCCAGCAGCGCAGGGGACAGGGGAGGCTATGGCTACACCTTC.

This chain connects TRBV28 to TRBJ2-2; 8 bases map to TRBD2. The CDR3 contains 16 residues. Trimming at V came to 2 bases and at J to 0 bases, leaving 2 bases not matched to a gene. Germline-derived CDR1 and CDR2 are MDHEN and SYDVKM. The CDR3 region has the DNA TGTGCCAGCAGTTTAAGCGGGGGCGCGAACACCGGGGAGCTGTTTTTT. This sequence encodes CASSLSGGANTGELFF.

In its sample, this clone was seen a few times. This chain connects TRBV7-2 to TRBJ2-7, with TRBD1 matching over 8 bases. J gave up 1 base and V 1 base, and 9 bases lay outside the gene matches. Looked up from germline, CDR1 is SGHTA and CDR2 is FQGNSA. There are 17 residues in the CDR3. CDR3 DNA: TGTGCCAGCAGCTTAGATTCGACCGGGACAGGTTCCTACGAGCAGTACTTC. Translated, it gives CASSLDSTGTGSYEQYF.

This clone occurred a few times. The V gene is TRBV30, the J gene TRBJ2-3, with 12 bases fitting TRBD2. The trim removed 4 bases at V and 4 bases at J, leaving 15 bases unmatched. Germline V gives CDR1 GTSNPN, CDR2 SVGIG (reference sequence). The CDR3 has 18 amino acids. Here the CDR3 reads CAWNKLAGGPPVADTQYF. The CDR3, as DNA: TGTGCCTGGAACAAGCTAGCGGGGGGGCCCCCGGTTGCAGATACGCAGTATTTT.

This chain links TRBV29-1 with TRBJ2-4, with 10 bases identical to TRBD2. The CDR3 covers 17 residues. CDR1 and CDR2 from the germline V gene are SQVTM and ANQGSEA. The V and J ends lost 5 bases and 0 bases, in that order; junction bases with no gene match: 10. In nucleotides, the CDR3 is TGCAGCGTTCTTCCAGCGGGAGGGTTCCTAGCCAAAAACATTCAGTACTTC. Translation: CSVLPAGGFLAKNIQYF.

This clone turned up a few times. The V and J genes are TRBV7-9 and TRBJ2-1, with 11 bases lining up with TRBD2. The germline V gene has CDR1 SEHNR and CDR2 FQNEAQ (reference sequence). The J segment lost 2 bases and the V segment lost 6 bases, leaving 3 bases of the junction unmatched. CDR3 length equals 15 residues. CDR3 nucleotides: TGTGCCAGCAGAAGTAGCGGGAGGGCCTACAATGAGCAGTTCTTC. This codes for CASRSSGRAYNEQFF.

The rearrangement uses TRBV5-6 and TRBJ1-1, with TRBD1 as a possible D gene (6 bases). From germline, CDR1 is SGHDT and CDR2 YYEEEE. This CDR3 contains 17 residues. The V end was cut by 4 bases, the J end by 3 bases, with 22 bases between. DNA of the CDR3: TGTGCCAGCAGCGTCACCGGGACAAGGGCTGGGGACACTGAAGCTTTCTTT. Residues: CASSVTGTRAGDTEAFF.

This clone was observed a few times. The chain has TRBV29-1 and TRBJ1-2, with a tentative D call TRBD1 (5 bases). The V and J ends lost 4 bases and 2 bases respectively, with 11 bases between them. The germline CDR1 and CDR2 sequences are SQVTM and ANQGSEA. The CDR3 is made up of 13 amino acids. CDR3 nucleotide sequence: TGCAGCGTTGGACAGACCGGGAACTATGGCTACACCTTC. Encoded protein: CSVGQTGNYGYTF.

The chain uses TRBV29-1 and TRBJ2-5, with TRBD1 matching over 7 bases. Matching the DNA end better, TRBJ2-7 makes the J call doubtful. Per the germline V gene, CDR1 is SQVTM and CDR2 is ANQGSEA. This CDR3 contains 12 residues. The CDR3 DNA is TGCAGCGTTGGGGGGCAGGGGGACGAGCAGTACTTC. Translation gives CSVGGQGDEQYF.

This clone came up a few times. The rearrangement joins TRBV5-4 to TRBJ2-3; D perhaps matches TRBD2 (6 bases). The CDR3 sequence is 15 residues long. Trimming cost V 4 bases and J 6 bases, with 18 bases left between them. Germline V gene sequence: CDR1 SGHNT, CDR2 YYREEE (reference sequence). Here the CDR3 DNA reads TGTGCCAGCAGCCGTAGCGGAACCCCCTCCGATACGCAGTATTTT. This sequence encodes CASSRSGTPSDTQYF.

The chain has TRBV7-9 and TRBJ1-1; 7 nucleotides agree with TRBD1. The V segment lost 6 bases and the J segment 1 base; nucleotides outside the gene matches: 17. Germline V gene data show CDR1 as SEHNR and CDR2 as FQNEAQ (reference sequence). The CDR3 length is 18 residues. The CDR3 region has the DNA TGTGCCAGCAGACACACTGTGGGAAAGGGGGCTCGGAACACTGAAGCTTTCTTT. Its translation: CASRHTVGKGARNTEAFF.

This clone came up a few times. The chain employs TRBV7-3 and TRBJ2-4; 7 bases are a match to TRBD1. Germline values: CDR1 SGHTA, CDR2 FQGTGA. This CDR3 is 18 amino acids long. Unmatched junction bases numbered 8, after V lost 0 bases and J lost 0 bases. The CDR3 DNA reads TGTGCCAGCAGCTTAACTTTTGGGACAGCCCTAGCCAAAAACATTCAGTACTTC. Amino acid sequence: CASSLTFGTALAKNIQYF.

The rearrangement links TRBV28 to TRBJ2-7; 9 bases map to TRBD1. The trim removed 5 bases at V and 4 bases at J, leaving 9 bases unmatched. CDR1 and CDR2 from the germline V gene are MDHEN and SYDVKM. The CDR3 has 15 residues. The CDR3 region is CASSTTGGYVYEQYF. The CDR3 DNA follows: TGTGCCAGCAGTACTACAGGGGGCTATGTGTACGAGCAGTACTTC.

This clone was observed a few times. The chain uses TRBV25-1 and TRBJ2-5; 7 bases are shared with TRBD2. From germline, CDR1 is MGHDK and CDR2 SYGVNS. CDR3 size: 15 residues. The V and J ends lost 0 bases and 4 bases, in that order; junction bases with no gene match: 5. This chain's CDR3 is CASSEYNGRPETQYF. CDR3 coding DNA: TGTGCCAGCAGTGAATATAACGGGAGGCCAGAGACCCAGTACTTC.

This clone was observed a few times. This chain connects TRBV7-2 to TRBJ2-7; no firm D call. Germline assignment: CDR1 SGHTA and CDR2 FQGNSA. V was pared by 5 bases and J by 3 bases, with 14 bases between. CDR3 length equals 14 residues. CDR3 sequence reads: CASSRSQGDYEQYF. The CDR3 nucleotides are TGTGCCAGCAGCCGCTCCCAAGGAGACTACGAGCAGTACTTC.

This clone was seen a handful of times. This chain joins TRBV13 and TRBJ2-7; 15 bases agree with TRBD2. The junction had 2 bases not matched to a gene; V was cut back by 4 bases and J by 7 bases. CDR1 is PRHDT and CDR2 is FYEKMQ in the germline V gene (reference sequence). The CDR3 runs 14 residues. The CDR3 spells CASSSGLAGGEQYF. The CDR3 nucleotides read TGTGCCAGCAGCTCGGGACTAGCGGGAGGTGAGCAGTACTTC.

Here the CDR3 reads CASSRTGDLKLFF. The CDR3 DNA follows: TGTGCCAGCAGCCGGACAGGGGACCTGAAACTGTTTTTT. The chain uses TRBV7-8 and TRBJ1-4; TRBD1 agrees at 9 bases. The junction had 6 bases not matched to a gene; V was cut back by 5 bases and J by 11 bases. This CDR3 is built from 13 residues. The V gene's germline CDR1 is SGHVS and CDR2 FQNEAQ.